The TCR beta chain described here comes from a study of Ad26.COV2.S vaccination and SARS-CoV-2 variants. In the study overall: This donor came from the COV1001 trial of Ad26.COV2.S. Once, or twice with 56 days between doses, Ad26.COV2.S was given intramuscularly.

Only one count was recorded for this clone. Its antigen is undetermined. Study-wide points: Similar non-spike TCR breadth was seen in vaccine and placebo recipients. While placebo recipients had lower spike-specific TCR breadth, vaccine recipients had more.

Treatment denoted: approximately 18 received Ad26.COV2.S at low or high dose, single or two shots; 5 received placebo; per-sample allocation not given. Samples analyzed were those drawn on day 63 after the first vaccine or placebo injection. This CDR3 has 13 residues. CDR1 LNHDA and CDR2 SQIVND come from the germline V gene (reference sequence). V was pared by 5 bases and J by 15 bases, with 13 bases of the junction left unmatched. The repertoire was sequenced with immunoSEQ multiplex PCR; TCRdb's copy has only in-frame clones and lacks some. The sample contains about 370,000 clones, around nine tenths of which appear only once.

Here the sequenced sample was peripheral blood, taken in a trial of Ad26.COV2.S vaccine versus placebo. V usage is TRBV19 and J usage is TRBJ2-1; 7 nucleotides match TRBD2. The source is a person between 18 and 59 years old who received the Ad26.COV2.S COVID-19 vaccine or a placebo. The CDR3, as DNA: TGTGCCAGTAGTCCTCTCTCTGGCGGGAGATGGTTCTTC. This gives the protein CASSPLSGGRWFF.